The 10 T cell receptor beta chains in this list originate from one sample, sequenced in a study of low-dose radiotherapy and immunotherapy resistance in tumors. Time point indicated: after trial treatment. Stated treatment: LDRT plus nivolumab, ipilimumab, low-dose cyclophosphamide and aspirin (RACIN trial). Both TCRalpha and TCRbeta chains were reverse transcribed with V-gene-specific primers. The authors ran 15 to 25 PCR cycles to amplify TCRs with a constant-region primer and V-primer adapter. TCRdb fed the reads into MiXCR, producing one record per CDR3 protein. This sample carries about 91,000 distinct CDR3 sequences, 20% to 25% of them seen once, and the ten largest clones take around 13%. Material: PBMCs, obtained after low-dose radiotherapy plus immunotherapy. These receptors were obtained from a female donor with ovarian cancer.

The genes are TRBV9 and TRBJ2-1; 9 bases align to TRBD1. Unmatched junction bases numbered 6, after V lost 3 bases and J lost 5 bases. The germline gives CDR1 SGDLS, CDR2 YYNGEE. This CDR3 is 15 amino acids long. The CDR3 bases are TGTGCCAGCAGCGCCGGGACAGGGTCAAACAATGAGCAGTTCTTC. Translation: CASSAGTGSNNEQFF.

Many counts were recorded for this clonotype. CDR3 loop: CASSSLAGGPDTQYF. In DNA form, the CDR3 reads TGCGCCAGCAGCTCACTAGCGGGGGGGCCAGATACGCAGTATTTT. The rearrangement links TRBV5-1 to TRBJ2-3; 13 positions match TRBD2. Germline CDR1 and CDR2: SGHRS and YFSETQ. V shed 3 bases, J shed 4 bases, and the junction held 2 bases outside the gene matches. The CDR3 has 15 amino acids.

This clonotype was recorded many times. The chain is built from TRBV28 and TRBJ2-3; 7 nucleotides match TRBD1. V shed 6 bases and J 1 base; nucleotides not matched to a gene: 7. The germline V gene encodes CDR1 MDHEN and CDR2 SYDVKM. There are 15 residues in the CDR3. The CDR3 reads CASSLGQARTDTQYF. For the CDR3, the DNA is TGTGCCAGCAGCCTCGGACAGGCTCGCACAGATACGCAGTATTTT.

To note about this clonotype: A read error is likely here: a far larger clone is one base away. The chain links TRBV30 to TRBJ2-1, with D unresolved. Germline V gene sequence: CDR1 GTSNPN, CDR2 SVGIG (reference sequence). This CDR3 contains 14 residues. Trimming left V 3 bases short and J 10 bases short, with 19 bases between. CDR3 sequence: CAWSPGGYTYEQFF. The CDR3 coding sequence is TGTGCCTGGAGCCCCGGCGGTTACACCTACGAGCAGTTCTTC.

This clonotype was counted many times. V is TRBV2 and J is TRBJ2-3; TRBD2 matches 11 bases. The CDR3 sequence is 17 residues long. Germline trimming cut 6 bases from V and 2 bases from J; bases unmatched to any gene: 10. Germline V lookup: CDR1 SNHLY, CDR2 FYNNEI. The CDR3 coding sequence is TGTGCCAGCAGGCCACTAGCGGGAGCGACAATCACAGATACGCAGTATTTT. Its protein product is CASRPLAGATITDTQYF. Full variable domain (remainder filled in from reference TRBV2 and TRBJ2-3): EPEVTQTPSHQVTQMGQEVILRCVPISNHLYFYWYRQILGQKVEFLVSFYNNEISEKSEIFDDQFSVERPDGSNFTLKIRSTKLEDSAMYFCASRPLAGATITDTQYFGPGTRLTVL.

This clonotype was found many times. V and J are TRBV6-2 or TRBV6-3 and TRBJ2-3; perhaps TRBD2 as D (5 bases). Trimming shortened V by 4 bases and J by 6 bases, and 17 bases separated the two germline ends. The CDR3 has 15 residues. The germline V gene has CDR1 MNHEY and CDR2 SVGEGT. CDR3: CASSWRRTREDTQYF. As DNA, the CDR3 is TGTGCCAGCAGTTGGAGGAGGACTCGAGAGGATACGCAGTATTTT.

The V and J genes are TRBV12-3 or TRBV12-4 and TRBJ2-1; 8 bases match TRBD2. Germline trimming cut 3 bases from V and 8 bases from J; bases unmatched to any gene: 6. This CDR3 is built from 14 residues. Here the CDR3 reads CASSLSGGPHEQFF. The DNA for the CDR3 is TGTGCCAGCAGTTTGAGCGGGGGCCCCCATGAGCAGTTCTTC.

This clonotype was seen repeatedly, ten times or more. V usage is TRBV6-2 or TRBV6-3 and J usage is TRBJ2-1; D gene unclear. The V gene's germline CDR1 is MNHEY and CDR2 SVGEGT. V was trimmed by 4 bases and J by 0 bases, leaving 7 bases between them. This CDR3 is 14 amino acids long. The CDR3 spells CASSLVGSYNEQFF. The CDR3 DNA is TGTGCCAGCAGTTTGGTCGGCTCCTACAATGAGCAGTTCTTC.

This clonotype was seen ten or more times. CDR3 DNA sequence: TGTGCCAGCAGTTACAAGGTAGACCAGCCCCAGCATTTT. Its translation is CASSYKVDQPQHF. This chain joins TRBV6-6 and TRBJ1-5; D remains ambiguous. The CDR3 contains 13 residues. V gave up 2 bases and J gave up 7 bases, with 9 bases separating them. Per the germline V gene, CDR1 is MNHNY and CDR2 is SVGAGI (reference sequence).

This clonotype has ten or more counts. The genes are TRBV14 and TRBJ2-5; possibly TRBD1 or TRBD2 for D (5 bases each). CDR1 and CDR2 (germline): SGHDN, FVKESK. V was trimmed by 0 bases and J by 5 bases, leaving 16 bases between them. This CDR3 contains 16 residues. CDR3 DNA sequence: TGTGCCAGCAGCCAAGAGAGGCGGCCGGGGCGGGAGACCCAGTACTTC. It encodes CASSQERRPGRETQYF.